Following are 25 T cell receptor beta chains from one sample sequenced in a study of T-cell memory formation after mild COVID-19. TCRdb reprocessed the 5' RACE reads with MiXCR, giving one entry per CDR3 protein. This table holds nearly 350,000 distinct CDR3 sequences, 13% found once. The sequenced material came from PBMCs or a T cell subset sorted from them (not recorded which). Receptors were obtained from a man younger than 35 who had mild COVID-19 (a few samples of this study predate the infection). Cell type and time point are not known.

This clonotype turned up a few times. CDR3 coding DNA: TGCGCCAGCAGCTTGGCATTCCAGTGGACCGGGGAGCTGTTTTTT. It yields the protein CASSLAFQWTGELFF. The rearrangement links TRBV5-1 to TRBJ2-2; D gene unclear. Germline V gene lookup returns CDR1 SGHRS and CDR2 YFSETQ. The CDR3 has 15 amino acids. V dropped 0 bases and J dropped 5 bases, with 11 bases sitting between them.

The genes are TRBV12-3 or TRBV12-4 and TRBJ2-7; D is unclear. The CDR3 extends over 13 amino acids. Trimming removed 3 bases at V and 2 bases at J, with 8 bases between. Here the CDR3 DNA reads TGTGCCAGCAGTTTTTCAGGTACCTACGAGCAGTACTTC. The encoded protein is CASSFSGTYEQYF.

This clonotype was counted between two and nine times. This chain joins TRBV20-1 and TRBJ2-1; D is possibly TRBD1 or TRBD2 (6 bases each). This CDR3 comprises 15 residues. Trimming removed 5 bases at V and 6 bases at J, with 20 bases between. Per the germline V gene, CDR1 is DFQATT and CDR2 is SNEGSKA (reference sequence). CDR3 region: CSAPRGGTWGNEQFF. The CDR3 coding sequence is TGCAGTGCTCCGCGAGGGGGGACGTGGGGCAATGAGCAGTTCTTC.

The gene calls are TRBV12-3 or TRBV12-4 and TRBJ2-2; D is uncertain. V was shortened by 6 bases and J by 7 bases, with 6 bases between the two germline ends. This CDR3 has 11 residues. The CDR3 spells CASSEVGELFF. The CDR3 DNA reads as TGTGCCAGCAGCGAGGTCGGGGAGCTGTTTTTT.

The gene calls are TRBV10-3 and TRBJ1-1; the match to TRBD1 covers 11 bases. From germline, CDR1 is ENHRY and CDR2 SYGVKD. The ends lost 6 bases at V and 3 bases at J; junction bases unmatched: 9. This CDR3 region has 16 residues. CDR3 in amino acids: CAIRNRDRGSYTEAFF. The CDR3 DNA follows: TGTGCCATCAGGAACCGGGACAGGGGGTCGTACACTGAAGCTTTCTTT.

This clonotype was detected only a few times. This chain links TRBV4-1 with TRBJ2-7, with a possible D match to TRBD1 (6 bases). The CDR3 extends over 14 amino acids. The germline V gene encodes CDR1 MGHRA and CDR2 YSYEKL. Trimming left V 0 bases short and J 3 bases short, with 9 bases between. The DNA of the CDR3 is TGCGCCAGCAGCCAAGAAGGCAGGGGCTACGAGCAGTACGTC. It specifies CASSQEGRGYEQYV.

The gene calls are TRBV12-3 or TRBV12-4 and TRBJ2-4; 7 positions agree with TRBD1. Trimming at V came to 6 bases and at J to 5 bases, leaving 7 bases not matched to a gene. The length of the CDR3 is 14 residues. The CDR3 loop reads CASSPRTGENIQYF. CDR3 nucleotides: TGTGCCAGCAGCCCCCGGACAGGAGAAAACATTCAGTACTTC.

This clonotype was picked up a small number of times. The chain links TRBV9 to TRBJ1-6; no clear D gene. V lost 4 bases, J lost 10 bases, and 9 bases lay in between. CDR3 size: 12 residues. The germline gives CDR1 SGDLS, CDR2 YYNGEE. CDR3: CASSRDGSPLHF. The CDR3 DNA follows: TGTGCCAGCAGCCGCGACGGGTCACCCCTCCACTTT.

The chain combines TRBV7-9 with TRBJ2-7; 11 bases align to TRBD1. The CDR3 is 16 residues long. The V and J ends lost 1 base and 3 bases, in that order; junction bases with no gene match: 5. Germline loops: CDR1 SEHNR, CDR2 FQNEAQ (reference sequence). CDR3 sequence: CASSLVSGTGGYEQYF. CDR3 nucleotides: TGTGCCAGCAGCTTAGTTTCCGGGACAGGGGGCTACGAGCAGTACTTC.

The CDR3 spells CASSDGSGANVLTF. The DNA of the CDR3 is TGTGCCAGCAGCGACGGATCTGGGGCCAACGTCCTGACTTTC. This chain joins TRBV7-3 and TRBJ2-6, with D unresolved. The CDR3 is made up of 14 amino acids. Trimming stripped 5 bases from V and 1 base from J, with 6 bases between. CDR1 is SGHTA, CDR2 FQGTGA, per germline.

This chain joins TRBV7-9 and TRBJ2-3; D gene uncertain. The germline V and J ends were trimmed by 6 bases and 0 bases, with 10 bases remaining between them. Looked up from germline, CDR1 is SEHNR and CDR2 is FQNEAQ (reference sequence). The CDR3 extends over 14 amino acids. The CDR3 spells CASSGPHSTDTQYF. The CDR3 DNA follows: TGTGCCAGCAGTGGACCCCATAGCACAGATACGCAGTATTTT.

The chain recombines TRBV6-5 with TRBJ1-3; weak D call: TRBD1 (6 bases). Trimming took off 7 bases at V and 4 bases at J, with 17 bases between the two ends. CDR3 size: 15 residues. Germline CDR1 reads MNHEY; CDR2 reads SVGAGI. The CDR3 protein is CASKQYGGLGNTIYF. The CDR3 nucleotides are TGTGCCAGCAAGCAATATGGGGGGCTGGGAAACACCATATATTTT.

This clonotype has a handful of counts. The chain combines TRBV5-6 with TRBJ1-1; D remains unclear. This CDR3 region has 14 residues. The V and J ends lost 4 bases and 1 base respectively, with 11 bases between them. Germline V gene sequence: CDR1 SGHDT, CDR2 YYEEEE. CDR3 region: CASSPFLGNTEAFF. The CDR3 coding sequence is TGTGCCAGCAGCCCCTTTTTGGGGAACACTGAAGCTTTCTTT.

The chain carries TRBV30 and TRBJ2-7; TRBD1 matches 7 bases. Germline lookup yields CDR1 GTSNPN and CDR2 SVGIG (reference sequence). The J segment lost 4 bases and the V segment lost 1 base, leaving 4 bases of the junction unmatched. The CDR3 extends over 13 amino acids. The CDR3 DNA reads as TGTGCCTGGAGTGAGGGGGCGGTGTACGAGCAGTACTTC. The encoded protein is CAWSEGAVYEQYF.

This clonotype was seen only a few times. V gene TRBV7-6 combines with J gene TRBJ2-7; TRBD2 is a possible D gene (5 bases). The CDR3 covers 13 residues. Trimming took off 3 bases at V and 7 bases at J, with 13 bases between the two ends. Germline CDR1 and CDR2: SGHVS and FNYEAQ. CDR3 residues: CASSLDSTREQYV. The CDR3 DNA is TGTGCCAGCAGCTTGGACTCTACGAGGGAGCAGTACGTC.

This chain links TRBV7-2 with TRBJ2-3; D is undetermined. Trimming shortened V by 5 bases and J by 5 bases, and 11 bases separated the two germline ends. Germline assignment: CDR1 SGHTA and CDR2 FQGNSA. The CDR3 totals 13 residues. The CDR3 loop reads CASSPRNRDTQYF. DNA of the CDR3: TGTGCCAGCAGCCCACGCAACCGAGATACGCAGTATTTT.

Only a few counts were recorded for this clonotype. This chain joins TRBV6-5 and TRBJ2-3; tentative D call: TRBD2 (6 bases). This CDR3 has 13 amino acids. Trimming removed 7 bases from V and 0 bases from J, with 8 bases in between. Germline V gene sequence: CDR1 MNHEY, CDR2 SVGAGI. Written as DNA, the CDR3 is TGTGCCAGCACTGGGACTAGCACAGATACGCAGTATTTT. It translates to CASTGTSTDTQYF.

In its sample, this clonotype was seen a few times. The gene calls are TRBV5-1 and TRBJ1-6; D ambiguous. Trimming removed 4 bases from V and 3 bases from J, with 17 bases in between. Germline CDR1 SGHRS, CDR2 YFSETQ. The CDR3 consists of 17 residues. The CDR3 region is CASSTNPGSHYNSPLHF. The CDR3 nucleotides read TGCGCCAGCAGCACCAACCCAGGAAGCCACTATAATTCACCCCTCCACTTT.

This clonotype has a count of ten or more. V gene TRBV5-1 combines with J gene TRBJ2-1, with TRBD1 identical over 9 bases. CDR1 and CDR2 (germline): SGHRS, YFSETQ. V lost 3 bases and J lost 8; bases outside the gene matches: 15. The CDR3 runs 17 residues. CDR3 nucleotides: TGCGCCAGCAGCTCGGGACAGGGTCGGCGGGGGTTGTATGAGCAGTTCTTC. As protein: CASSSGQGRRGLYEQFF.

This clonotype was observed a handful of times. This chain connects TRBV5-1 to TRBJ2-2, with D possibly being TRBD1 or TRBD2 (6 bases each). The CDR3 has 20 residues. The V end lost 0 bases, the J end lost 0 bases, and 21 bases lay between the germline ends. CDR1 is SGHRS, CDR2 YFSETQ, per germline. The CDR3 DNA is TGCGCCAGCAGCTTGGCGGGGGCAGCGATCTTCGGTTCGAACACCGGGGAGCTGTTTTTT. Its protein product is CASSLAGAAIFGSNTGELFF.

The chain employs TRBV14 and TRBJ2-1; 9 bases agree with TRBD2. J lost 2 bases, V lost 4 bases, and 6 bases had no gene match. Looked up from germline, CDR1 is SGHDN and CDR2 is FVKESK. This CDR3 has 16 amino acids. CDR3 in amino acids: CASSPLAGATYNEQFF. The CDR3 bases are TGTGCCAGCAGCCCCTTAGCGGGGGCGACCTACAATGAGCAGTTCTTC.

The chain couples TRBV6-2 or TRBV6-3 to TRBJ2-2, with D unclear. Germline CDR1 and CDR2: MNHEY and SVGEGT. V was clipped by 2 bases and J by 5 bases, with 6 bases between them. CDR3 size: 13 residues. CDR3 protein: CASSYPRTGELFF. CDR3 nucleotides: TGTGCCAGCAGTTACCCGCGGACCGGGGAGCTGTTTTTT.

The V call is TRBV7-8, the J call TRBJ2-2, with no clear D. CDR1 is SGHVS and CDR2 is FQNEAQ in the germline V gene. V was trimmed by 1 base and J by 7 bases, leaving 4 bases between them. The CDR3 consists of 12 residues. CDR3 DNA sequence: TGTGCCAGCAGCTTAGTTCACGGGGAGCTGTTTTTT. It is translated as CASSLVHGELFF.

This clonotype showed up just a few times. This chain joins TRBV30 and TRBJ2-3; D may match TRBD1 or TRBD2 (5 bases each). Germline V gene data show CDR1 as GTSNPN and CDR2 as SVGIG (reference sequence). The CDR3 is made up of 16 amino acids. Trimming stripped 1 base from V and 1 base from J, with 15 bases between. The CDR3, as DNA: TGTGCCTGGAGTGGCCTGGGGACCGCGGGCACAGATACGCAGTATTTT. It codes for CAWSGLGTAGTDTQYF.

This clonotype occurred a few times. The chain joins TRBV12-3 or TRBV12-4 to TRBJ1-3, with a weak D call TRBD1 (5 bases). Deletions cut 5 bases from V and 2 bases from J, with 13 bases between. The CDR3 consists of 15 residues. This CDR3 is CASSGAGGTGNTIYF. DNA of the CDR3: TGTGCCAGCAGTGGAGCCGGGGGGACTGGAAACACCATATATTTT.